This entry lists 2 T cell receptor beta chains sequenced from one sample in a study of blood T cell repertoires in COVID-19. Assay used: immunoSEQ multiplex PCR; TCRdb lists only in-frame clones, some missing. The sample lists about 190,000 clones; around 84% were seen once. The sequenced sample was PBMCs or T cells enriched from blood (not recorded which). These receptors were obtained from a woman aged 25-40 years who had recovered from COVID-19.

The V call is TRBV11-2, the J call TRBJ1-2; no definite D call. CDR3 length: 15 amino acids. V lost 5 bases to trimming and J lost 0 bases, with 13 bases between them. Germline V lookup: CDR1 SGHAT, CDR2 FQNNGV. This CDR3 reads CASSPRGETNYGYTF. As DNA, the CDR3 is TGTGCCAGCAGCCCACGGGGAGAGACTAACTATGGCTACACCTTC.

V gene TRBV14 combines with J gene TRBJ2-3; 14 nucleotides agree with TRBD2. V was pared by 1 base and J by 6 bases, with 3 bases of the junction left unmatched. The CDR3 spans 16 residues. Germline values: CDR1 SGHDN, CDR2 FVKESK. DNA for the CDR3: TGTGCCAGCAGCCAAGGGACTAGCGGGAGGCACGATACGCAGTATTTT. Amino acid sequence: CASSQGTSGRHDTQYF.